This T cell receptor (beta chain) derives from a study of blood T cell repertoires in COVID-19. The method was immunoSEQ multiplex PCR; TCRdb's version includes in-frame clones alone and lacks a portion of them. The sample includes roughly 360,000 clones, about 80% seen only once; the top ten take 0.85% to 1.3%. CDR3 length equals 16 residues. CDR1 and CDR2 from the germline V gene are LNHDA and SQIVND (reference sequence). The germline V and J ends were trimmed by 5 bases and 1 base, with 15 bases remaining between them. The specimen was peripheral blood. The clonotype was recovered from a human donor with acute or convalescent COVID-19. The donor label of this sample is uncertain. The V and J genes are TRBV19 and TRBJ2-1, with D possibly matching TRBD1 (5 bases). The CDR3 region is CASSETRTMSYNEQFF. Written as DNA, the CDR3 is TGTGCCAGTAGTGAGACGAGGACAATGTCCTACAATGAGCAGTTCTTC.